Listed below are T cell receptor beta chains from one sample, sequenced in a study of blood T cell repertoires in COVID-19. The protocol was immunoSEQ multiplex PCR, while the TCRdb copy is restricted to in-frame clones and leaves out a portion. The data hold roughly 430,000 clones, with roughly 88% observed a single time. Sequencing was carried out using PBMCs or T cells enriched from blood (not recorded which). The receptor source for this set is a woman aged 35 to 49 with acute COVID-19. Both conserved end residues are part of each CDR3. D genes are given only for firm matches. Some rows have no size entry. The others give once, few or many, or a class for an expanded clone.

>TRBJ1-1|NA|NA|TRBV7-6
CASSPRGSSMNTEAFF
TGTGCCAGCAGCCCTAGGGGCAGTAGCATGAACACTGAAGCTTTCTTT
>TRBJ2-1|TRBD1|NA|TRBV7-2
CASRGGQGSYNEQFF
TGTGCCAGCAGAGGTGGACAGGGTTCCTACAATGAGCAGTTCTTC
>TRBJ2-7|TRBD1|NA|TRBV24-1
CATSDAGTASYEQYF
TGTGCCACCAGTGACGCCGGGACAGCCTCCTACGAGCAGTACTTC
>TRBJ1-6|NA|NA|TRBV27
CASSFGGAWGVPLHF
TGTGCCAGCAGTTTTGGAGGGGCCTGGGGTGTGCCCCTCCACTTT
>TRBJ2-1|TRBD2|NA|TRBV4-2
CASSQASSGGAYNEQFF
TGTGCCAGCAGCCAAGCTTCTAGCGGGGGGGCCTACAATGAGCAGTTCTTC
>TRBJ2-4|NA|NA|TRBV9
CASSVDGGANIQYF
TGTGCCAGCAGCGTAGATGGGGGGGCAAACATTCAGTACTTC
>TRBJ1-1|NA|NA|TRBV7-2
CASSLAVGGLNTEAFF
TGTGCCAGCAGCTTAGCGGTCGGGGGACTCAACACTGAAGCTTTCTTT
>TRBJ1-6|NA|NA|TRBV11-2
CASSAEAGFSSYNSPLHF
TGTGCCAGCAGCGCCGAGGCCGGCTTCTCGTCCTATAATTCACCCCTCCACTTT
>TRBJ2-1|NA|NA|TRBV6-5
CASMRGRDSEQFF
TGTGCCAGCATGCGGGGCAGGGATAGCGAGCAGTTCTTC
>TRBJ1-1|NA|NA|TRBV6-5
CASVYRAEAFF
TGTGCCAGCGTATACAGGGCTGAAGCTTTCTTT
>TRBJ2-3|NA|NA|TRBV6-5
CASTRAYGSDTQYF
TGTGCCAGCACCAGGGCTTATGGCTCAGATACGCAGTATTTT
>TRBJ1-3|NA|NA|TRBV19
CASSIQGTGNTIYF
TGTGCCAGTAGTATTCAGGGAACTGGAAACACCATATATTTT
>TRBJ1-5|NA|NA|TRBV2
CASSRTLDSYQPQHF
TGTGCCAGCAGCCGGACGTTGGACAGCTATCAGCCCCAGCATTTT
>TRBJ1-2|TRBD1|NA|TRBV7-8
CASSQRTGGDGYTF
TGTGCCAGCAGCCAGCGGACAGGGGGCGATGGCTACACCTTC
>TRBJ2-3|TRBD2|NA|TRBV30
CAWSVTSGGLGTQYF
TGTGCCTGGAGCGTCACTAGCGGGGGATTAGGTACGCAGTATTTT
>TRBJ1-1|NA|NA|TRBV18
CAGRQASTTEAFF
TGTGCCGGAAGGCAGGCGAGTACCACTGAAGCTTTCTTT
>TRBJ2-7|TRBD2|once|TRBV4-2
CASSQVPSGGSEQYF
TGTGCCAGCAGCCAAGTACCGAGCGGGGGAAGCGAGCAGTACTTC
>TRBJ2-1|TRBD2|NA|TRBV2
CASSTGTSGSYNEQFF
TGTGCCAGCAGTACCGGGACTAGCGGGTCCTACAATGAGCAGTTCTTC
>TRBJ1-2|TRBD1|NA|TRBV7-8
CASSFIVQGPYGYTF
TGTGCCAGCAGTTTTATAGTACAGGGGCCCTATGGCTACACCTTC
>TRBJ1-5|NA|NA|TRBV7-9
CASSLGPRGSHQPQHF
TGTGCCAGCAGCTTAGGTCCCCGGGGAAGCCATCAGCCCCAGCATTTT
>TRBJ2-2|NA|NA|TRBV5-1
CASSLESGNTGELFF
TGCGCCAGCAGCTTGGAATCAGGGAACACCGGGGAGCTGTTTTTT
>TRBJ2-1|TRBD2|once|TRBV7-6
CASSLGVLRGGRNEQFF
TGTGCCAGCAGCTTAGGGGTCTTGCGGGGGGGCCGCAATGAGCAGTTCTTC
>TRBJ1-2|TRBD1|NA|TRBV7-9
CASSQGQGGNYGYTF
TGTGCCAGCAGCCAAGGGCAGGGGGGAAACTATGGCTACACCTTC
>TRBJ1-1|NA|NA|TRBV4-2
CASSRNLRGANTEAFF
TGTGCCAGCAGCCGAAACCTCCGGGGGGCGAACACTGAAGCTTTCTTT
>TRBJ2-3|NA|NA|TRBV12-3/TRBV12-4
CASSPDTTDTQYF
TGTGCCAGCAGTCCGGACACCACAGATACGCAGTATTTT
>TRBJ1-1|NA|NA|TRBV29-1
CSVLRLRTTEAFF
TGCAGCGTTTTGAGGTTGAGAACCACTGAAGCTTTCTTT
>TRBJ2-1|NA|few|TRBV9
CASSRPGMASYNEQFF
TGTGCCAGCAGCAGACCCGGGATGGCGTCCTACAATGAGCAGTTCTTC
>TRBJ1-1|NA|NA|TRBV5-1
CASSSQNTEAFF
TGCGCCAGCAGCTCACAGAACACTGAAGCTTTCTTT
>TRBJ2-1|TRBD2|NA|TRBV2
CASRNQNINLAGGHHYNEQFF
TGTGCCAGCAGGAACCAAAATATTAATCTAGCGGGGGGCCACCACTACAATGAGCAGTTCTTC
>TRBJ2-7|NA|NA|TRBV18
CASSPGRGSYEQYF
TGTGCCAGCTCACCGGGCAGGGGATCCTACGAGCAGTACTTC
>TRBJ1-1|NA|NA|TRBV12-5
CASGFNLLQGENTEAFF
TGTGCTAGTGGTTTCAACCTCTTACAGGGTGAGAACACTGAAGCTTTCTTT
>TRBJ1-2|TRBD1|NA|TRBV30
CAWTRTGGAEGYTF
TGTGCCTGGACGCGAACAGGGGGCGCTGAGGGCTACACCTTC
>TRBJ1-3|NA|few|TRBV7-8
CASSPHMSSGNTIYF
TGTGCCAGCAGCCCCCATATGAGCTCTGGAAACACCATATATTTT
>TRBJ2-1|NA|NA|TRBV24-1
CATSDSSGSNEQFF
TGTGCCACCAGTGATTCGTCTGGGAGCAATGAGCAGTTCTTC
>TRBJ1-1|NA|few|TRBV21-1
CASSKYRDRIMNTEAFF
TGTGCCAGCAGCAAATACCGGGACAGAATAATGAACACTGAAGCTTTCTTT
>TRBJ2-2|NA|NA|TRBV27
CASSRDRNTGELFF
TGTGCCAGCTCGCGGGACAGGAACACCGGGGAGCTGTTTTTT
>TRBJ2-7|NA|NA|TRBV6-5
CASSYGQDISEQYF
TGTGCCAGCAGTTACGGGCAGGACATCTCCGAGCAGTACTTC
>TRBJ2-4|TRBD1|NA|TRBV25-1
CDSQGAGAKNIQYF
TGTGACTCACAGGGGGCTGGTGCCAAAAACATTCAGTACTTC
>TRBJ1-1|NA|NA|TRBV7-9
CASRPLRGTEAFF
TGTGCCAGCAGGCCGCTTCGAGGCACTGAAGCTTTCTTT